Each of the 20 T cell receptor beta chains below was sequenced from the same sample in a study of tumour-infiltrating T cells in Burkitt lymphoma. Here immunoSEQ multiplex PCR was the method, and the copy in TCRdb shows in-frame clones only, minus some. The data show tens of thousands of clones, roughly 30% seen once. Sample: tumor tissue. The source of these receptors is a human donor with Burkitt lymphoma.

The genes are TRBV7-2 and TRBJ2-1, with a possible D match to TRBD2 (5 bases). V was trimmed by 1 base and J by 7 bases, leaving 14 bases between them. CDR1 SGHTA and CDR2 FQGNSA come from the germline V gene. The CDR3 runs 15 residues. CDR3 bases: TGTGCCAGCAGCTTAGGCCCAAAAACTAGTAATGAGCAGTTCTTC. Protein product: CASSLGPKTSNEQFF.

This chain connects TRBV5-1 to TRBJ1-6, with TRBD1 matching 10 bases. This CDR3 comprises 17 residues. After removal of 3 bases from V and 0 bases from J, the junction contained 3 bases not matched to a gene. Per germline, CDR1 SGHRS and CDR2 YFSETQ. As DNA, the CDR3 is TGCGCCAGCAGCTCTGGACAGGGGGGCTCCTATAATTCACCCCTCCACTTT. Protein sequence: CASSSGQGGSYNSPLHF.

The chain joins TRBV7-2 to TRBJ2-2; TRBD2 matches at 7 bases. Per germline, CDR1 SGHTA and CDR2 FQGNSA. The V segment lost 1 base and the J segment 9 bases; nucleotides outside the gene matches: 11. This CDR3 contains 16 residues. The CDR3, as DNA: TGTGCCAGCAGCTTAGAGGGAGGGAGGAACCTACGGGAGCTGTTTTTT. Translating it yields CASSLEGGRNLRELFF.

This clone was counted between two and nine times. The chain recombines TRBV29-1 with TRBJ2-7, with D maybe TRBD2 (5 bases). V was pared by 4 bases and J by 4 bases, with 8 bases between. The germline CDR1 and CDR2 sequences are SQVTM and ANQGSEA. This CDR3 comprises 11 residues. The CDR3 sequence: CSVGGGYEQYF. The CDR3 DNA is TGCAGCGTTGGAGGCGGGTACGAGCAGTACTTC.

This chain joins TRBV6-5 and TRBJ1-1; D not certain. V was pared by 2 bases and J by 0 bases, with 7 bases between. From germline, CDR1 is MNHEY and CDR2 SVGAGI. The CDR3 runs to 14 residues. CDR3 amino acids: CASSYRVLNTEAFF. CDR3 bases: TGTGCCAGCAGTTACAGGGTGCTGAACACTGAAGCTTTCTTT.

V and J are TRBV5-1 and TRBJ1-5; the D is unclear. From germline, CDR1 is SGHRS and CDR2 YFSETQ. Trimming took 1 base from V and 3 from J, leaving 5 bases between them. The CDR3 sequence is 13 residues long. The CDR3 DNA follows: TGCGCCAGCAGCTTGCTACCCAATCAGCCCCAGCATTTT. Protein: CASSLLPNQPQHF.

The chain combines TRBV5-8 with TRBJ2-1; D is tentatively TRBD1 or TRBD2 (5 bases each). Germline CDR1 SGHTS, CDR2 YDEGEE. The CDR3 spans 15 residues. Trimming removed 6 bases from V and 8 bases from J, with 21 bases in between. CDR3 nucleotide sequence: TGTGCCAGCAAGGGTTTAGGCCTCGGGGCCCATGAGCAGTTCTTC. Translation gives CASKGLGLGAHEQFF.

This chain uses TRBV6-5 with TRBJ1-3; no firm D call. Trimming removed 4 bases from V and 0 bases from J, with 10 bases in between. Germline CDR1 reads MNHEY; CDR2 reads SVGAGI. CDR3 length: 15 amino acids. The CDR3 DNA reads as TGTGCCAGCAGTTTGGGCAGCCACTCTGGAAACACCATATATTTT. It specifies CASSLGSHSGNTIYF.

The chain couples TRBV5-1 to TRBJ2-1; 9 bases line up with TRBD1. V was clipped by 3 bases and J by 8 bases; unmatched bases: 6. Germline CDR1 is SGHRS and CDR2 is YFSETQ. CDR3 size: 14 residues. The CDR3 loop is CASSSPGQGYEQFF. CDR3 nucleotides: TGCGCCAGCAGCTCACCGGGACAGGGCTATGAGCAGTTCTTC.

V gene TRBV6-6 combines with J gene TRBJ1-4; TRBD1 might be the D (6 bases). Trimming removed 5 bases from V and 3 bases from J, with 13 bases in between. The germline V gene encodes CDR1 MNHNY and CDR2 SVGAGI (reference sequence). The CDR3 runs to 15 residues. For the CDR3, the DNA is TGTGCCAGCAGTAAAACAGGGATATCTAATGAAAAACTGTTTTTT. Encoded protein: CASSKTGISNEKLFF.

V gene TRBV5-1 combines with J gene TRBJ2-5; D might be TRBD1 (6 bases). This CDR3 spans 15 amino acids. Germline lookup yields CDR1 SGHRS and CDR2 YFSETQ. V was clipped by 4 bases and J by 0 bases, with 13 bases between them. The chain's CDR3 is CASSLHRANQETQYF. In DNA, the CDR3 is TGCGCCAGCAGCCTCCACAGGGCCAACCAAGAGACCCAGTACTTC.

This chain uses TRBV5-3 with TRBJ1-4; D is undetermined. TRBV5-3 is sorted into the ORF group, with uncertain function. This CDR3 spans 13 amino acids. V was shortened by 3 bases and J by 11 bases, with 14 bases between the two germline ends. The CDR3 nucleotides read TGTGCCAGAAGCTCCACGGGGAGAGGCAAACTGTTTTTT. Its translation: CARSSTGRGKLFF.

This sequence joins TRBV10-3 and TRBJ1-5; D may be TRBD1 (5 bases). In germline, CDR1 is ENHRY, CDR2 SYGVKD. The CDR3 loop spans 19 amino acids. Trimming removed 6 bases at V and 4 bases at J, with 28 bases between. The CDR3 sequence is CAIRVRAGWFKKVNQPQHF. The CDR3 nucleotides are TGTGCCATCAGGGTCAGGGCGGGGTGGTTCAAGAAGGTTAATCAGCCCCAGCATTTT.

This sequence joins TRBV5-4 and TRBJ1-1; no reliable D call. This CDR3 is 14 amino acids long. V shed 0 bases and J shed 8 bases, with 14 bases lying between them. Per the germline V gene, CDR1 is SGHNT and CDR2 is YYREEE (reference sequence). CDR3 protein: CASSLENSLTEAFF. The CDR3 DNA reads TGTGCCAGCAGCTTGGAAAACTCCCTCACCGAAGCTTTCTTT.

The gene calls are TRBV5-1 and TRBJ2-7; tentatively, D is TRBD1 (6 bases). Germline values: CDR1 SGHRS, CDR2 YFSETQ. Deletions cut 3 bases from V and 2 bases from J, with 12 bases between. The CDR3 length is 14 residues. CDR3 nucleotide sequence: TGCGCCAGCAGCTCCCGGTGGGGGCCCTACGAGCAGTACTTC. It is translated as CASSSRWGPYEQYF.

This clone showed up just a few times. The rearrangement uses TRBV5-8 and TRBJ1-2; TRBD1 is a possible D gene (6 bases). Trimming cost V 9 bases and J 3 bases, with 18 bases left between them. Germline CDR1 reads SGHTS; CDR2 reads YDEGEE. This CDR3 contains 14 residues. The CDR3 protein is CATTSQGVYYGYTF. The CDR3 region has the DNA TGTGCCACCACGTCACAGGGTGTCTACTATGGCTACACCTTC.

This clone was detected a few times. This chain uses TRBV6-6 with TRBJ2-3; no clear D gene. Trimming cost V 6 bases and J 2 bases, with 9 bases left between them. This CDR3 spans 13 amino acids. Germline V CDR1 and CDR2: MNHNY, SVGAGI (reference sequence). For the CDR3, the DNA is TGTGCCAGCAGGGCAGAATCCACAGATACGCAGTATTTT. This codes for CASRAESTDTQYF.

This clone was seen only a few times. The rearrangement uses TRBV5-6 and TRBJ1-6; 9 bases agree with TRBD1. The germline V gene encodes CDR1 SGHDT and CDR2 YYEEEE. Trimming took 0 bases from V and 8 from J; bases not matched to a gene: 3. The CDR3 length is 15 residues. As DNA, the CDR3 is TGTGCCAGCAGCTTGGGGGGACAGGGTTATTCACCCCTCCACTTT. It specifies CASSLGGQGYSPLHF. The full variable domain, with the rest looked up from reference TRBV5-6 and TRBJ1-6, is DAGVTQSPTHLIKTRGQQVTLRCSPKSGHDTVSWYQQALGQGPQFIFQYYEEEERQRGNFPDRFSGHQFPNYSSELNVNALLLGDSALYLCASSLGGQGYSPLHFGNGTRLTVT.

CDR3 bases: TGTGCCAGCAGCTCCCCCTTTGAGGGCGAAAAACTGTTTTTT. It yields the protein CASSSPFEGEKLFF. The chain couples TRBV13 to TRBJ1-4; D remains unclear. Trimming removed 4 bases at V and 8 bases at J, with 14 bases between. Germline values: CDR1 PRHDT, CDR2 FYEKMQ (reference sequence). The CDR3 spans 14 residues.

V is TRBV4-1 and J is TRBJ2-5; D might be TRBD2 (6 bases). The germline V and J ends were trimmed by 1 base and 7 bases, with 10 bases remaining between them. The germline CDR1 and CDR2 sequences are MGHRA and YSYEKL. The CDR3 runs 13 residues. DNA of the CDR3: TGCGCCAGCAGCCAAGTCAGGGAGGTGACCCAGTACTTC. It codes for CASSQVREVTQYF.